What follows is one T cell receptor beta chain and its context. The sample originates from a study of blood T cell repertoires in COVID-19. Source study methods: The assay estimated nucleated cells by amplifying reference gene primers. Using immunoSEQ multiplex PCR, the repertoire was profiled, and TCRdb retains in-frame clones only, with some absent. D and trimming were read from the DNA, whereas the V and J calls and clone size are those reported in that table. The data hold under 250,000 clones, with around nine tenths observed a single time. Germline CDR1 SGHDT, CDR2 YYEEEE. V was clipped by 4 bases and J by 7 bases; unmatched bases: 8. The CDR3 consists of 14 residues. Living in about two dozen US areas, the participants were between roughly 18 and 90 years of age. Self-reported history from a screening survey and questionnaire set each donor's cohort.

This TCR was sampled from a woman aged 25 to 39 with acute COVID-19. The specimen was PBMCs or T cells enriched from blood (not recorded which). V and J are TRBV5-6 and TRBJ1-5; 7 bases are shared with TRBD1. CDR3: CASSTIQGGQPQHF. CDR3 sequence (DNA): TGTGCCAGCAGCACAATCCAGGGGGGACAGCCCCAGCATTTT.